This record concerns one TCR beta chain sequence. Noted time point: new active TB diagnosis, blood taken before or within 7 days of starting treatment. This sample is drawn from a study of T cells in tuberculosis. In the study overall: In South Africa, adults with active tuberculosis were compared with IGRA-negative and latently infected IGRA-positive adolescents. Blood was taken before or within 7 days of anti-tuberculosis therapy.

Generated by immunoSEQ multiplex PCR, the TCRdb table keeps only in-frame clones and is missing some. The data hold tens of thousands of clones, with nearly 95% observed a single time. V was pared by 5 bases and J by 5 bases, with 8 bases between. The length of the CDR3 is 12 residues. Germline values: CDR1 MGHDK, CDR2 SYGVNS. V usage is TRBV25-1 and J usage is TRBJ2-3, with no clear D. Sequencing used PBMCs, obtained at tuberculosis diagnosis. The sequence was obtained from an adult with tuberculosis. The DNA for the CDR3 is TGTGCCAGCAGTATTTCCGGAGATACGCAGTATTTT. As protein: CASSISGDTQYF.